This T cell receptor (beta chain) was identified during a study of CD8 T cell repertoires and HIV-1 epitope variants. Study-wide context: IL-2, IL-7 and IL-15 were added on days 3 and 7 of roughly 10-day cultures.

In regard to this clone: Its antigen is as yet unknown.

The repertoire was sequenced with immunoSEQ multiplex PCR; TCRdb's copy has only in-frame clones and lacks some. Of thousands of clones in the sample, 66% were seen once. Per the germline V gene, CDR1 is LGHNA and CDR2 is YNFKEQ. V was pared by 4 bases and J by 3 bases, with 8 bases of the junction left unmatched. The CDR3 loop spans 16 amino acids. Whole-study findings and limits: Of nine antigen-specific beta clonotypes, five to seven appeared to cross-react with escape variants.

The V call is TRBV4-2, the J call TRBJ2-3; 9 bases match TRBD1. The TCR originated in a male donor with HIV. Sample: cultured CD8+ T cells derived from PBMCs. The chain's CDR3 is CASSPSPGQGTDTQYF. The CDR3 DNA sequence: TGTGCCAGCAGCCCCTCCCCGGGACAGGGAACAGATACGCAGTATTTT.